This T cell receptor beta chain was profiled in a study of identical twins. The study, taken as a whole, reports: Beta out-of-frame sequences showed weaker excess twin sharing. It was out-of-frame TCR alpha sharing in monozygotic twins that models underestimated. Cord blood's abundant beta clonotypes had fewer insertions, unlike memory repertoires. The authors drew conclusions from cross-sectional statistical analysis rather than following the same donors.

A single record per CDR3 protein comes from TCRdb applying MiXCR to the 5' RACE reads. The table lists 200,000 to 250,000 distinct CDR3 sequences, about 10% of them singletons, with more than 8.5% in the top ten. V was clipped by 6 bases and J by 4 bases; unmatched bases: 10. CDR1 is SNHLY and CDR2 is FYNNEI in the germline V gene. The CDR3 runs to 15 residues. This clonotype was detected a few times. What it binds is not known. The chain uses TRBV2 and TRBJ2-5, with TRBD2 identical over 8 bases. The source of this sequence is a man between 50 and 59 years old in good health. The material sequenced was memory T cells sorted from blood. The DNA of the CDR3 is TGTGCCAGCAGCCCGCGGGGACTAGGTGTAGAGACCCAGTACTTC. Protein: CASSPRGLGVETQYF.